The 18 T cell receptor beta chains given below trace back to one sample, sequenced in a study of T cells expressing NK-cell markers. TCRdb processed the 5' RACE reads again and assigns one entry to each CDR3 protein, with no DNA. The table lists 500,000 to 700,000 distinct CDR3 sequences, with 3.5% to 4.5% in the top ten. Sequencing was performed on blood T cells: a sorted CD56 or NKG2C T cell subset, CD4+ or CD8+ T cells, or bulk PBMC T cells (not recorded which). These receptor sequences come from a man younger than 35 in good health.

This chain links TRBV29-1 with TRBJ2-1; TCRdb lists TRBD2, though no DNA is available to test this call. The CDR3 sequence is 13 residues long. Germline-derived CDR1 and CDR2 are SQVTM and ANQGSEA. The CDR3 reads CSVPRAGVNEQFF.

The chain uses TRBV4-2 and TRBJ2-1; TCRdb proposes TRBD2, but this gene call is untestable without DNA. The CDR3 runs to 14 residues. The germline CDR1 and CDR2 sequences are LGHNA and YNFKEQ. CDR3 region: CASSQVRATNEQFF.

V gene TRBV28 combines with J gene TRBJ2-4; with no DNA, the TCRdb D assignment of TRBD2 cannot be verified. The CDR3 runs 17 residues. Germline CDR1 reads MDHEN; CDR2 reads SYDVKM. The CDR3 sequence: CASMGRGGELAKNIQYF. Filled out from reference TRBV28 and TRBJ2-4, the complete variable domain reads DVKVTQSSRYLVKRTGEKVFLECVQDMDHENMFWYRQDPGLGLRLIYFSYDVKMKEKGDIPEGYSVSREKKERFSLILESASTNQTSMYLCASMGRGGELAKNIQYFGAGTRLSVL.

The chain recombines TRBV7-9 with TRBJ2-5; TCRdb designates TRBD1, a call that cannot be tested without DNA. The CDR3 sequence is 14 residues long. Per the germline V gene, CDR1 is SEHNR and CDR2 is FQNEAQ (reference sequence). The CDR3 sequence is CASSLPGGKETQYF.

J is TRBJ2-1 and V is TRBV7-2; TCRdb indicates TRBD1, and absent DNA this call remains unverified. Germline assignment: CDR1 SGHTA and CDR2 FQGNSA. The CDR3 sequence is 14 residues long. CDR3 sequence reads: CASSLRRDSNEQFF.

V gene TRBV11-2 combines with J gene TRBJ2-7. This CDR3 contains 15 residues. Germline V CDR1 and CDR2: SGHAT, FQNNGV. This chain's CDR3 is CASSLVSEVSYEQYF.

V usage is TRBV15 and J usage is TRBJ1-1; the TCRdb D gene call, TRBD1, has no DNA to confirm it. CDR3 length: 17 residues. Germline assignment: CDR1 LNHNV and CDR2 YYDKDF (reference sequence). The CDR3 reads CATSRVLGRLRDTEAFF.

V and J are TRBV6-2 or TRBV6-3 and TRBJ2-5. Looked up from germline, CDR1 is MNHEY and CDR2 is SVGEGT. The CDR3 loop spans 14 amino acids. The CDR3 spells CASSYSSVRETQYF.

The chain combines TRBV29-1 with TRBJ2-1; the TRBD2 assignment by TCRdb is unverifiable without DNA. The CDR3 covers 14 residues. Germline V gene sequence: CDR1 SQVTM, CDR2 ANQGSEA. The CDR3 here is CSVERREGLMEQFF.

The gene calls are TRBV12-3 or TRBV12-4 and TRBJ2-1; no DNA is available, so the TRBD2 call from TCRdb remains unchecked. The CDR3 totals 15 residues. The CDR3: CASSALAGGGNEQFF.

The CDR3 sequence: CASSPSSGRDYEQYF. This chain connects TRBV4-3 to TRBJ2-7; the D call from TCRdb, TRBD2, cannot be confirmed without DNA. The germline V gene has CDR1 LGHNA and CDR2 YSLEER. The CDR3 has 15 residues.

The V and J genes are TRBV6-5 and TRBJ2-1; TCRdb lists TRBD1, though no DNA is available to test this call. The length of the CDR3 is 12 residues. CDR1 and CDR2 from the germline V gene are MNHEY and SVGAGI. CDR3 sequence: CASSPGTFEQFF.

CDR3 region: CSVLSSNQPQHF. V gene TRBV29-1 combines with J gene TRBJ1-5. There are 12 residues in the CDR3. CDR1 and CDR2 (germline): SQVTM, ANQGSEA.

This sequence joins TRBV13 and TRBJ2-1; TCRdb gives TRBD2 as the D gene, but with no DNA this cannot be confirmed. The CDR3 is 15 residues long. Germline V CDR1 and CDR2: PRHDT, FYEKMQ (reference sequence). The CDR3 is CASSLIAGEGNEQFF.

The chain links TRBV29-1 to TRBJ1-1; there is no DNA to check the TCRdb D call of TRBD1. Per germline, CDR1 SQVTM and CDR2 ANQGSEA. CDR3 length: 15 residues. Here the CDR3 reads CSVGGQGWGNTEAFF.

The chain uses TRBV5-1 and TRBJ2-2; TCRdb gives TRBD2 as the D gene, but with no DNA this cannot be confirmed. Germline CDR1 and CDR2: SGHRS and YFSETQ. The CDR3 runs to 16 residues. CDR3 amino acids: CASSLRPGGFAGELFF.

The rearrangement uses TRBV18 and TRBJ2-7; the D call from TCRdb, TRBD2, cannot be confirmed without DNA. The CDR3 length is 16 residues. Germline lookup yields CDR1 KGHSH and CDR2 LQKENI. The CDR3 reads CASSQLKPGGRDEQYF.

The rearrangement joins TRBV2 to TRBJ2-2. This CDR3 is built from 15 residues. CDR1 is SNHLY and CDR2 is FYNNEI in the germline V gene. The CDR3 loop is CASLSTQVNTGELFF. Together with reference TRBV2 and TRBJ2-2, the CDR3 gives the full variable domain: EPEVTQTPSHQVTQMGQEVILRCVPISNHLYFYWYRQILGQKVEFLVSFYNNEISEKSEIFDDQFSVERPDGSNFTLKIRSTKLEDSAMYFCASLSTQVNTGELFFGEGSRLTVL.